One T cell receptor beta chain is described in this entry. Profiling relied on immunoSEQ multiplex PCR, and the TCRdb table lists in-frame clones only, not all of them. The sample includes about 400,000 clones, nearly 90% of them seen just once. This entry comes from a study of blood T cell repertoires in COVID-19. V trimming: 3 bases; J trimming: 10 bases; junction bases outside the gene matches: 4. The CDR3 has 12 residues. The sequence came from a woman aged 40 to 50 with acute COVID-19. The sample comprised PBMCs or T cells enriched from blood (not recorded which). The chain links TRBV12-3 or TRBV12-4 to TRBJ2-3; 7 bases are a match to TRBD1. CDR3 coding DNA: TGTGCCAGCAGTTTTACAGGGGCTGCGCAGTATTTT. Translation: CASSFTGAAQYF.